Shown below are 10 T cell receptor beta chains from a single sample sequenced in a study of Ad26.COV2.S vaccination and SARS-CoV-2 variants. Profiled with immunoSEQ multiplex PCR; TCRdb holds only in-frame clones, not every one. The sample records approximately 480,000 clones, about 83% being singletons. Documented treatment: some 20 received Ad26.COV2.S at low or high dose, single or two shots; several received placebo; per-sample allocation not given. After the first vaccine or placebo injection, samples were drawn on day 63. This material consisted of peripheral blood, taken in a trial of Ad26.COV2.S vaccine versus placebo. The receptors stem from a person aged 18-60 years who received the Ad26.COV2.S COVID-19 vaccine or a placebo.

This chain links TRBV3-1 (or the pseudogene TRBV3-2) with TRBJ1-6; tentatively, D is TRBD1 (6 bases). This CDR3 region has 15 residues. Trimming removed 3 bases from V and 13 bases from J, with 19 bases in between. Germline CDR1 reads LGHDT; CDR2 reads YNNKEL (reference sequence). CDR3 loop: CASSQGAGPQAPLHF. CDR3 bases: TGTGCCAGCAGCCAGGGGGCCGGACCTCAGGCGCCCCTCCACTTT.

The chain recombines TRBV6-2 or TRBV6-3 with TRBJ2-7, with D hard to call. From germline, CDR1 is MNHEY and CDR2 SVGEGT. V shed 3 bases and J shed 2 bases, with 8 bases lying between them. This CDR3 has 13 residues. Here the CDR3 DNA reads TGTGCCAGCAGTTATCGGCAGACCTACGAGCAGTACTTC. Translating it yields CASSYRQTYEQYF.

The chain combines TRBV18 with TRBJ2-2; D is unresolved. CDR1 and CDR2 from the germline V gene are KGHSH and LQKENI. The CDR3 spans 15 residues. V lost 2 bases to trimming and J lost 1 base, with 8 bases between them. DNA for the CDR3: TGTGCCAGCTCACCAGGGAAGCGGAACACCGGGGAGCTGTTTTTT. Its protein is CASSPGKRNTGELFF.

This chain joins TRBV12-3 or TRBV12-4 and TRBJ1-1; D perhaps matches TRBD1 (6 bases). The CDR3 consists of 13 residues. Trimming left V 6 bases short and J 2 bases short, with 10 bases between. CDR3 region: CASSVGTNTEAFF. DNA for the CDR3: TGTGCCAGCAGCGTCGGGACAAACACTGAAGCTTTCTTT.

The chain employs TRBV3-1 (or the pseudogene TRBV3-2) and TRBJ2-1; the match to TRBD2 covers 9 bases. The CDR3 runs to 16 residues. The trim removed 4 bases at V and 7 bases at J, leaving 11 bases unmatched. Germline loops: CDR1 LGHDT, CDR2 YNNKEL (reference sequence). The chain's CDR3 is CASSPSGRIIGNEQFF. In DNA, the CDR3 is TGTGCCAGCAGCCCCAGCGGGAGGATAATTGGGAATGAGCAGTTCTTC.

The chain employs TRBV27 and TRBJ1-1; no clear D gene. The V end was cut by 4 bases, the J end by 6 bases, with 15 bases between. This CDR3 has 14 amino acids. Germline V lookup: CDR1 MNHEY, CDR2 SMNVEV (reference sequence). CDR3 nucleotides: TGTGCCAGCAGTTCCCCCCTCTTTAGGGCTGAAGCTTTCTTT. It encodes CASSSPLFRAEAFF.

The rearrangement uses TRBV3-1 (or the pseudogene TRBV3-2) and TRBJ2-5; the match to TRBD1 covers 9 bases. Germline assignment: CDR1 LGHDT and CDR2 YNNKEL (reference sequence). Trimming removed 4 bases from V and 8 bases from J; junction bases left unmatched: 8. The CDR3 covers 14 residues. The CDR3 sequence is CASSPGQGDPTQYF. The CDR3, as DNA: TGTGCCAGCAGCCCGGGACAGGGTGACCCTACCCAGTACTTC.

The chain has TRBV18 and TRBJ2-7, with 8 nucleotides matching TRBD2. CDR3 size: 16 residues. V shed 3 bases and J 3 bases; nucleotides not matched to a gene: 10. Germline V CDR1 and CDR2: KGHSH, LQKENI. In DNA, the CDR3 is TGTGCCAGCTCACCGATCGCTACTAGCGGTGACTACGAGCAGTACTTC. Protein: CASSPIATSGDYEQYF.

The chain carries TRBV28 and TRBJ1-5; D not certain. Looked up from germline, CDR1 is MDHEN and CDR2 is SYDVKM. The CDR3 spans 13 residues. V gave up 10 bases and J gave up 2 bases, with 12 bases separating them. CDR3: CAITLGGNQPQHF. In DNA form, the CDR3 reads TGTGCCATCACCTTGGGTGGCAATCAGCCCCAGCATTTT.

J is TRBJ2-1 and V is TRBV6-4; 13 bases line up with TRBD2. V lost 6 bases to trimming and J lost 4 bases; unmatched junction nucleotides: 9. The germline V gene encodes CDR1 MRHNA and CDR2 SNTAGT. The CDR3 consists of 17 residues. CDR3 nucleotides: TGTGCCAGCAGCGCTGGACTAGCGGGAGAGCCATACAATGAGCAGTTCTTC. It encodes CASSAGLAGEPYNEQFF.